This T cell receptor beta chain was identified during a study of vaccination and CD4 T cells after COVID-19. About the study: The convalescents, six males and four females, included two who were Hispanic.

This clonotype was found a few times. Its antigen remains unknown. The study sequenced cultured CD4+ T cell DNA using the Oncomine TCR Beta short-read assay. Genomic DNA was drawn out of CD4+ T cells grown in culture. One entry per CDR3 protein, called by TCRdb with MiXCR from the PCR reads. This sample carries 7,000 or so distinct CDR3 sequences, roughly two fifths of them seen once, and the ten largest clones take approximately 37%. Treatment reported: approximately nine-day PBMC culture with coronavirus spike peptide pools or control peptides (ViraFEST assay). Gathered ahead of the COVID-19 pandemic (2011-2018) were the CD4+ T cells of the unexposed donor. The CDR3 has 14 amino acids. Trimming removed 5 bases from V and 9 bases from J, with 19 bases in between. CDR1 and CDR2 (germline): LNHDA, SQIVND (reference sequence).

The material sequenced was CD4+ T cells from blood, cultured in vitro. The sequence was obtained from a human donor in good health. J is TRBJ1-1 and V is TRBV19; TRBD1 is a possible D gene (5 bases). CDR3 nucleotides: TGTGCCAGTAGTCCCCCGGGGGTTGCTCTTAAAGCTTTCTTT. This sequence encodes CASSPPGVALKAFF.